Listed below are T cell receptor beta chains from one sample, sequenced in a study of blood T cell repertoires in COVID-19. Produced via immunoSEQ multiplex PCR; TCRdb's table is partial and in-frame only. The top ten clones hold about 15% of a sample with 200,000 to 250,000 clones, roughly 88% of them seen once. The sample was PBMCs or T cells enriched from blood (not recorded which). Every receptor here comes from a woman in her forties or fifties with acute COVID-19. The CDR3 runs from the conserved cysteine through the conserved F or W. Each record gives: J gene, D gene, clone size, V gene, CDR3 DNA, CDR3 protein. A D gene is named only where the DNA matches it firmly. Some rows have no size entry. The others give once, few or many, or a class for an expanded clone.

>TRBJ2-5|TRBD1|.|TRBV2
TGTGCCAGCGTTGGGGACAGCCTCCGGACCCAGTACTTC
CASVGDSLRTQYF
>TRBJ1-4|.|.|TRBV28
TGTGCCAGCAGTTTAACTGAAAACCAGGGACTGTTTTTT
CASSLTENQGLFF
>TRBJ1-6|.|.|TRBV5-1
TGCGCCAGCAGCTGGGGGGGGCGAACGGATAATTCACCCCTCCACTTT
CASSWGGRTDNSPLHF
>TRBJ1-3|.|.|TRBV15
TGTGCCACCAGCAGAGATCTGTCTGGAAACACCATATATTTT
CATSRDLSGNTIYF
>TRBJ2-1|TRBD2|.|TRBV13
TGTGCCAGCAGCACACGGACTAGCGGGAGGGGCTACAATGAGCAGTTCTTC
CASSTRTSGRGYNEQFF
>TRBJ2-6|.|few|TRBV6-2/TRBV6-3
TGTGCCAGCAGTCACACAGGATCTGGGGCCAACGTCCTGACTTTC
CASSHTGSGANVLTF
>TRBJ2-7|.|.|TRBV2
TGTGCCAGCAGTAGAAATAGCGGAAGGAGCTCCTACGAGCAGTACTTC
CASSRNSGRSSYEQYF
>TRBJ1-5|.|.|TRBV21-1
TGTGCCAGCAGCAAAGGCGGGGACAGGGGGTGGCATGGGCCCCAGCATTTT
CASSKGGDRGWHGPQHF
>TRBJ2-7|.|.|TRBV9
TGTGCCAGCAGCCCCCTAGGCGATTACGAGCAGTACTTC
CASSPLGDYEQYF
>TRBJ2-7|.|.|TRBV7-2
TGTGCCAGCACCCGTCCAGGGCTAGTCTACGAGCAGTACTTC
CASTRPGLVYEQYF
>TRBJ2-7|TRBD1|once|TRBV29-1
TGCAGCGCCTCTATCTTCCGGGACAGGGGCTGGGAGCAGTACTTC
CSASIFRDRGWEQYF
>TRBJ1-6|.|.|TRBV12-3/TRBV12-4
TGTGCCAGCTCAGCGTCAGGGGCACCCCTCCACTTT
CASSASGAPLHF
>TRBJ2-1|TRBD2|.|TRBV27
TGTGCCAGCAGAAGCGGACTAGCCGGTGAGCAGTTCTTC
CASRSGLAGEQFF
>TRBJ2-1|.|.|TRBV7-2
TGTGCCAGCAGGATAGCGGAGGGCCGGTACAATGAGCAGTTCTTC
CASRIAEGRYNEQFF
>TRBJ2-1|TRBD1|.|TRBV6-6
TGTGCAGTTTCCGTTACAGGGGGAAACAATGAGCAGTTCTTC
CAVSVTGGNNEQFF
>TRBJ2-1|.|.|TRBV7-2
TGTGCCAGCAGCTCCGGACAAAGCTCCTACAATGAGCAGTTCTTC
CASSSGQSSYNEQFF
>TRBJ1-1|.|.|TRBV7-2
TGTGCCAGCAGCTTAGTGGGGGGGGCCGGGACTGAAGCTTTCTTT
CASSLVGGAGTEAFF
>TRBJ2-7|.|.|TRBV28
TGTGCCAGCAGTTGGCAGGGAACCAACGAGCAGTACTTC
CASSWQGTNEQYF
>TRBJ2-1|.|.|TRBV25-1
TGTGCCAGCAGTCCGGGGAGGGGGTATTACAATGAGCAGTTCTTC
CASSPGRGYYNEQFF
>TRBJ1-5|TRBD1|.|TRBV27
TGTGCCAGCAGTACACGACAGGGTAATCAGCCCCAGCATTTT
CASSTRQGNQPQHF
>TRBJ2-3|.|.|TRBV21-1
TGTGCCAGCAGCATACCGGGACAGGGCAGCCGCACAGATACGCAGTATTTT
CASSIPGQGSRTDTQYF
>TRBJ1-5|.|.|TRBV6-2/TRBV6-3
TGTGCCAGCAGTTACCCCCGCAGGGCCAGCAATCAGCCCCAGCATTTT
CASSYPRRASNQPQHF
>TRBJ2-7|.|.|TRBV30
TGTGCCTGGAAGACTAGCTACGAGCAGTACTTC
CAWKTSYEQYF
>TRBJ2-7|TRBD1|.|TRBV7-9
TGTGCCAGCAGCCATACGGGACAGGGGAAAACCTACGAGCAGTACTTC
CASSHTGQGKTYEQYF
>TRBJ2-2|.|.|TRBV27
TGTGCCAGCAGTTTTGGGGGCGGCTACACCGGGGAGCTGTTTTTT
CASSFGGGYTGELFF
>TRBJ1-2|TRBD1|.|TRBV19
TGTGCCAGTAGTATCCGATCGGCCCAGGGGGCCAGAGGCTACACCTTC
CASSIRSAQGARGYTF
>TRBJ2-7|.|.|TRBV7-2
TGTGCCAGCAGCTTCGGGAGCTCCTACGAGCAGTACTTC
CASSFGSSYEQYF
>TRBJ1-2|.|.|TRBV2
TGTGCCAGCCAAGCCGGCTACACCTTC
CASQAGYTF
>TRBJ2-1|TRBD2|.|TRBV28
TGTGCCAGCAGTTTCTCCCTAGCGGGAGGGTCCTACAATGAGCAGTTCTTC
CASSFSLAGGSYNEQFF
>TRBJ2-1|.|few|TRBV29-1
TGCAGCGTTGAAGACCCTTTCCTCGCTACTCCATACAATGAGCAGTTCTTC
CSVEDPFLATPYNEQFF
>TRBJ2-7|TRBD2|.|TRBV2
TGTGCCAGCAGTGAATGGGGGGGAGTATCCTACGAGCAGTACTTC
CASSEWGGVSYEQYF
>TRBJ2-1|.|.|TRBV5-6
TGTGCCAGCAGCTCTGTAGTGAATGAGCAGTTCTTC
CASSSVVNEQFF
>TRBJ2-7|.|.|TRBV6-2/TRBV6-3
TGTGCCAGCAGTTTGTCGGGCTCCTACGAGCAGTACTTC
CASSLSGSYEQYF
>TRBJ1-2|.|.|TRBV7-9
TGTGCCAGCAGCTTAGAATCGGGAGGCTATGGCTACACCTTC
CASSLESGGYGYTF
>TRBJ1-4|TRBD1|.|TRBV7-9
TGTGCCAGCAGCTTAGGGCGGACAGGTTTTAATGAAAAACTGTTTTTT
CASSLGRTGFNEKLFF
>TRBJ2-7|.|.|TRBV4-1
TGCGCCAGCAGCTACGACAGGCTCGAGCAGTACTTC
CASSYDRLEQYF
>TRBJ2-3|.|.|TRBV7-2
TGTGCCAGCAGCTCTCGAGGAGATACGCAGTATTTT
CASSSRGDTQYF
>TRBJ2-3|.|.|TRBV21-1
TGTGCCAGCAGCAAGACGACAGGATTCTTTTCCACAGATACGCAGTATTTT
CASSKTTGFFSTDTQYF
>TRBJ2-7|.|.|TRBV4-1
TGCGCCAGCAGCCCACCCTCGGGGGAAACCTACGAGCAGTACTTC
CASSPPSGETYEQYF
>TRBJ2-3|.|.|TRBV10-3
TGTGCCATGCCGGCTCCGTGGGGAGGGGAGGGGGCAGATACGCAGTATTTT
CAMPAPWGGEGADTQYF
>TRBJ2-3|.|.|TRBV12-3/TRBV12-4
TGTGCAGACGGGAGTTTGGCAGATACGCAGTATTTT
CADGSLADTQYF
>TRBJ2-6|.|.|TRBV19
TGTGCCAGTACCGGGAACCCGGGCTCTGGGGCCAACGTCCTGACTTTC
CASTGNPGSGANVLTF
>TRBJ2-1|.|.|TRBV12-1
TGTGCCAGCAGCGTGAGGTGGATGTACGGGAGCCATGAGCAGTTCTTC
CASSVRWMYGSHEQFF
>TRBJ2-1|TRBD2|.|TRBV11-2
TGTGCCAGCAGCTCCTACGCTAGCGGGAGGCCCGGCGGCAATGAGCAGTTCTTC
CASSSYASGRPGGNEQFF
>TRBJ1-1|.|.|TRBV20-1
TGCAGTGCCCGAGAAGACACTGAAGCTTTCTTT
CSAREDTEAFF
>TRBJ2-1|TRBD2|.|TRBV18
TGTGCCAGCTCACGCGCGGGACTAGCGGGCCATCTTGCCAACAATGAGCAGTTCTTC
CASSRAGLAGHLANNEQFF
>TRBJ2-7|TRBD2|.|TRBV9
TGTGCCAGCAGCGTAGGTGATAGCGGGAGGACCTACGAGCAGTACTTC
CASSVGDSGRTYEQYF
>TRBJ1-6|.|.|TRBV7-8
TGTGCCAGCAGCTTAGACAGGAATTCACCCCTCCACTTT
CASSLDRNSPLHF
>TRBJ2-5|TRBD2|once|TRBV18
TGTGCCAGCTCACCACCAACCGGGAGGGTACAAGAGACCCAGTACTTC
CASSPPTGRVQETQYF
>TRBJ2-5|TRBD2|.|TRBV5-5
TGTGCCAGCAGCTTGGAACACTTTTCTAGCGGGTCGGGGGAGACCCAGTACTTC
CASSLEHFSSGSGETQYF
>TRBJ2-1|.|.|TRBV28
TGTGCCAGCAGTTTTTCCAGGCCCTCCTACAATGAGCAGTTCTTC
CASSFSRPSYNEQFF
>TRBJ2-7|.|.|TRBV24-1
TGTGCCACCAGTGGTGTCCCAGCGGGCAGGAGTACCTACGAGCAGTACTTC
CATSGVPAGRSTYEQYF
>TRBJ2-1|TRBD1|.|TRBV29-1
TGCAGCGTTGCGGGGACAGACCGCTCCTACAATGAGCAGTTCTTC
CSVAGTDRSYNEQFF